A selection of T cell receptor beta chains follows, all from one sample in a study of T-cell memory formation after mild COVID-19. TCRdb reanalysed the 5' RACE reads using MiXCR and keeps one entry per CDR3 protein. There are under 450,000 distinct CDR3 sequences in the sample; 13% to 15% occur only once, and 20% to 25% lies in the top ten. Sample: PBMCs or a T cell subset sorted from them (not recorded which). Source of these receptors: a man in his late teens or twenties who had mild COVID-19 (a few samples of this study predate the infection). Cell type and time point are not known. Each CDR3 is given with its conserved first and last residue. A D gene is named only where the DNA matches it firmly. Clone size is not always given. Where it is, it says once, few, many or a class for expanded clones.

d_gene: .; j_gene: TRBJ1-1; v_gene: TRBV4-1; abundance: .; CDR3aa: CASSQNDENTEAFF; CDR3nt: TGCGCCAGCAGCCAAAACGACGAGAACACTGAAGCTTTCTTT
d_gene: TRBD1; j_gene: TRBJ1-4; v_gene: TRBV2; abundance: .; CDR3aa: CASSEGRGRGKLFF; CDR3nt: TGTGCCAGCAGTGAAGGAAGAGGCAGGGGGAAACTGTTTTTT
d_gene: .; j_gene: TRBJ2-5; v_gene: TRBV14; abundance: many; CDR3aa: CASSQGDSLETQYF; CDR3nt: TGTGCCAGCAGCCAAGGGGACTCCCTGGAGACCCAGTACTTC
d_gene: .; j_gene: TRBJ2-7; v_gene: TRBV6-1; abundance: .; CDR3aa: CASSEEGPSYEQYF; CDR3nt: TGTGCCAGCAGTGAGGAGGGGCCATCCTACGAGCAGTACTTC
d_gene: .; j_gene: TRBJ2-5; v_gene: TRBV20-1; abundance: .; CDR3aa: CSARGGGGETQYF; CDR3nt: TGCAGTGCTAGAGGGGGGGGCGGAGAGACCCAGTACTTC
d_gene: TRBD1; j_gene: TRBJ1-5; v_gene: TRBV9; abundance: many; CDR3aa: CASSSGQSNQPQHF; CDR3nt: TGTGCCAGCAGCTCGGGACAGAGCAATCAGCCCCAGCATTTT
d_gene: .; j_gene: TRBJ2-2; v_gene: TRBV16; abundance: few; CDR3aa: CASSATTGVAGELFF; CDR3nt: TGTGCCAGCAGTGCAACAACCGGGGTCGCCGGGGAGCTGTTTTTT
d_gene: TRBD1; j_gene: TRBJ2-5; v_gene: TRBV15; abundance: few; CDR3aa: CATSRGRDSQETQYF; CDR3nt: TGTGCCACCAGCAGGGGCCGGGACAGCCAAGAGACCCAGTACTTC
d_gene: .; j_gene: TRBJ1-5; v_gene: TRBV19; abundance: few; CDR3aa: CASSISQGYQPQHF; CDR3nt: TGTGCCAGTAGTATCTCCCAGGGATATCAGCCCCAGCATTTT
d_gene: .; j_gene: TRBJ2-2; v_gene: TRBV5-1; abundance: few; CDR3aa: CASTFLDSTGELFF; CDR3nt: TGCGCCAGCACTTTCCTGGACAGTACCGGGGAGCTGTTTTTT
d_gene: .; j_gene: TRBJ1-1; v_gene: TRBV7-6; abundance: .; CDR3aa: CASSRIERGNTEAFF; CDR3nt: TGTGCCAGCAGCCGAATAGAGAGGGGCAACACTGAAGCTTTCTTT
d_gene: TRBD2; j_gene: TRBJ2-3; v_gene: TRBV6-2/TRBV6-3; abundance: .; CDR3aa: CASSSGGTNTDTQYF; CDR3nt: TGTGCCAGCAGCTCCGGGGGGACGAACACAGATACGCAGTATTTT
d_gene: .; j_gene: TRBJ2-3; v_gene: TRBV29-1; abundance: few; CDR3aa: CSGLGTRGGDTQYF; CDR3nt: TGCAGCGGGCTCGGGACTCGGGGTGGAGATACGCAGTATTTT
d_gene: .; j_gene: TRBJ1-1; v_gene: TRBV20-1; abundance: few; CDR3aa: CSVLGVFFEAFF; CDR3nt: TGCAGTGTGCTAGGCGTATTTTTTGAAGCTTTCTTT
d_gene: TRBD1; j_gene: TRBJ1-4; v_gene: TRBV12-3/TRBV12-4; abundance: .; CDR3aa: CASSKGGATNEKLFF; CDR3nt: TGTGCCAGCAGTAAAGGGGGCGCAACTAATGAAAAACTGTTTTTT
d_gene: .; j_gene: TRBJ2-1; v_gene: TRBV10-2; abundance: few; CDR3aa: CASSESQGYYNEQFF; CDR3nt: TGCGCCAGCAGTGAGTCCCAGGGGTATTACAATGAGCAGTTCTTC
d_gene: TRBD1; j_gene: TRBJ1-2; v_gene: TRBV20-1; abundance: .; CDR3aa: CSAGGAGGADYGYTF; CDR3nt: TGCAGTGCTGGGGGGGCAGGGGGCGCCGACTATGGCTACACCTTC
d_gene: .; j_gene: TRBJ1-1; v_gene: TRBV30; abundance: .; CDR3aa: CAWSGVGMNTEAFF; CDR3nt: TGTGCCTGGAGTGGGGTAGGGATGAACACTGAAGCTTTCTTT
d_gene: .; j_gene: TRBJ1-5; v_gene: TRBV20-1; abundance: few; CDR3aa: CSASGGAAQPQHF; CDR3nt: TGCAGTGCTAGTGGGGGGGCGGCTCAGCCCCAGCATTTT
d_gene: .; j_gene: TRBJ2-5; v_gene: TRBV20-1; abundance: .; CDR3aa: CSARWGSQETQYF; CDR3nt: TGCAGTGCCCGGTGGGGGAGTCAAGAGACCCAGTACTTC
d_gene: .; j_gene: TRBJ1-6; v_gene: TRBV13; abundance: .; CDR3aa: CASSLQTGPYSPLHF; CDR3nt: TGTGCCAGCAGCTTACAAACAGGGCCTTATTCACCCCTCCACTTT
d_gene: .; j_gene: TRBJ1-3; v_gene: TRBV7-2; abundance: few; CDR3aa: CASSLSTGTIYF; CDR3nt: TGTGCCAGCAGCCTTTCGACTGGCACCATATATTTT